These 15 T cell receptor beta chains were all obtained from the same sample, sequenced in a study of vaccination and CD4 T cells after COVID-19. Sequenced with the Oncomine TCR Beta short-read assay was DNA taken from cultured CD4+ T cells. TCRdb independently ran MiXCR on the PCR reads; one entry per CDR3 protein. The sample holds about 10,000 distinct CDR3 sequences; approximately 34% are singletons and the top ten take around 40%. For these TCRs, the target antigens are not known. The treatment denotes: approximately nine-day PBMC culture with coronavirus spike peptide pools or control peptides (ViraFEST assay). Researchers collected the unexposed donor's CD4+ T cells before the COVID-19 pandemic (2011-2018). What was sequenced was CD4+ T cells from blood, cultured in vitro. The source of these receptors is a human donor in good health.

This clonotype was observed a few times. J is TRBJ2-3 and V is TRBV10-3, with 10 positions matching TRBD2. The ends lost 6 bases at V and 5 bases at J; junction bases unmatched: 8. Per germline, CDR1 ENHRY and CDR2 SYGVKD. The CDR3 length is 15 residues. DNA for the CDR3: TGTGCCATCAGGTCAGCGGGGGGGCAGGGAGATACGCAGTATTTT. This encodes CAIRSAGGQGDTQYF.

CDR3 sequence: CAWRGQLDTEAFF. The CDR3 DNA reads as TGTGCCTGGAGGGGACAGCTCGACACTGAAGCTTTCTTT. This rearrangement joins TRBV30 to TRBJ1-1, with TRBD1 matching 7 bases. The CDR3 sequence is 13 residues long. V lost 3 bases and J lost 3; bases outside the gene matches: 4. CDR1 and CDR2 (germline): GTSNPN, SVGIG (reference sequence).

The rearrangement joins TRBV11-3 to TRBJ2-1; possibly TRBD2 for D (5 bases). Between the trimmed V and J ends, which lost 5 bases and 3 bases, there was a span of 14 bases. The length of the CDR3 is 15 residues. Germline V gene data show CDR1 as SGHNT and CDR2 as YENEEA. CDR3 sequence reads: CASSPEGSFYNEQFF. CDR3 in DNA: TGTGCCAGCAGCCCAGAGGGCAGCTTCTACAATGAGCAGTTCTTC.

This clonotype has a handful of counts. V gene TRBV20-1 combines with J gene TRBJ1-2, with 9 bases that match TRBD1. V shed 6 bases and J 8 bases; nucleotides not matched to a gene: 10. CDR1 and CDR2 from the germline V gene are DFQATT and SNEGSKA (reference sequence). The CDR3 contains 13 residues. The CDR3 spells CSAARGQGGGYTF. CDR3 nucleotide sequence: TGCAGTGCGGCAAGGGGACAGGGTGGCGGCTACACCTTC.

The chain recombines TRBV6-5 with TRBJ1-2; D is uncertain. The CDR3 totals 13 residues. V lost 1 base, J lost 4 bases, and 7 bases lay in between. CDR1 and CDR2 (germline): MNHEY, SVGAGI. CDR3 DNA: TGTGCCAGCAGTTACTTGCGGGGCTATGGCTACACCTTC. Its protein is CASSYLRGYGYTF.

This sequence joins TRBV19 and TRBJ2-3, with 16 bases lining up with TRBD2. Per the germline V gene, CDR1 is LNHDA and CDR2 is SQIVND (reference sequence). This CDR3 has 17 residues. J lost 2 bases, V lost 4 bases, and 3 bases had no gene match. DNA for the CDR3: TGTGCCAGTAGTAAAGGGACTAGCGGGGGGGCCACAGATACGCAGTATTTT. Its protein product is CASSKGTSGGATDTQYF.

This clonotype was seen only a few times. The V call is TRBV2, the J call TRBJ2-1; D unresolved. Germline V gene data show CDR1 as SNHLY and CDR2 as FYNNEI. Trimming removed 6 bases at V and 5 bases at J, with 17 bases between. The CDR3 runs to 15 residues. The CDR3 nucleotides read TGTGCCAGCAGACCCCCCAGTGGCTTTGACAATGAGCAGTTCTTC. This sequence encodes CASRPPSGFDNEQFF.

This sequence joins TRBV6-1 and TRBJ2-2; TRBD1 matches at 7 bases. V lost 5 bases, J lost 4 bases, and 10 bases stayed unmatched. CDR3 size: 16 residues. Germline CDR1 MNHNS, CDR2 SASEGT. The CDR3 spells CASSRQGKSSTGELFF. CDR3 nucleotide sequence: TGTGCCAGCAGTCGACAGGGAAAGTCCTCCACCGGGGAGCTGTTTTTT.

This clonotype was detected a few times. This sequence joins TRBV2 and TRBJ2-3; the D gene is possibly TRBD2 (5 bases). The CDR3 consists of 15 residues. From germline, CDR1 is SNHLY and CDR2 FYNNEI. V was cut by 7 bases and J by 2 bases, with 16 bases left in between. CDR3 coding DNA: TGTGCCAGCAAAGGGCAGAGCGGATACACAGATACGCAGTATTTT. Protein: CASKGQSGYTDTQYF.

A few counts support this clonotype. V and J are TRBV7-9 and TRBJ1-1; possible D gene TRBD1, 5 bases. Germline CDR1 is SEHNR and CDR2 is FQNEAQ (reference sequence). Trimming left V 2 bases short and J 8 bases short, with 12 bases between. The CDR3 runs to 13 residues. In DNA form, the CDR3 reads TGTGCCAGCAGCTTACAGGGTGGAGCAGAAGCTTTCTTT. It translates to CASSLQGGAEAFF.

This rearrangement joins TRBV12-3 or TRBV12-4 to TRBJ1-5, with 9 bases fitting TRBD1. With V trimmed by 5 bases and J by 6 bases, 5 bases remained unmatched. This CDR3 region has 14 residues. CDR3 in amino acids: CASSPGTGSQPQHF. As DNA, the CDR3 is TGTGCCAGCAGTCCCGGGACAGGGAGTCAGCCCCAGCATTTT.

This clonotype was detected only a few times. The CDR3 here is CASTITSPTDTQYF. CDR3 DNA: TGTGCCAGCACTATCACGTCCCCCACAGATACGCAGTATTTT. The chain links TRBV6-1 to TRBJ2-3; no firm D call. Trimming removed 7 bases from V and 2 bases from J, with 13 bases in between. The CDR3 has 14 amino acids. The germline gives CDR1 MNHNS, CDR2 SASEGT.

The table lists this clonotype with a few counts. The J gene is TRBJ2-7, the V gene TRBV12-3 or TRBV12-4, with TRBD2 as a possible D gene (6 bases). V gave up 3 bases and J gave up 6 bases, with 12 bases separating them. This CDR3 region has 13 residues. The CDR3 loop is CASSLGGDREQYF. For the CDR3, the DNA is TGTGCCAGCAGTTTGGGAGGTGACCGCGAGCAGTACTTC.

The V and J genes are TRBV6-1 and TRBJ2-7; D gene unclear. Germline-derived CDR1 and CDR2 are MNHNS and SASEGT. Between the trimmed V and J ends, which lost 4 bases and 5 bases, there was a span of 12 bases. This CDR3 has 13 amino acids. CDR3 protein: CASSAGSKNEQYF. For the CDR3, the DNA is TGTGCCAGCAGTGCCGGGTCCAAAAACGAGCAGTACTTC.

The chain joins TRBV14 to TRBJ1-2, with D unresolved. The germline V and J ends were trimmed by 0 bases and 6 bases, with 17 bases remaining between them. Germline-derived CDR1 and CDR2 are SGHDN and FVKESK. This CDR3 has 16 residues. CDR3 loop: CASSQDWQYDRDGYTF. The CDR3 nucleotides read TGTGCCAGCAGCCAAGATTGGCAGTACGATAGAGATGGCTACACCTTC.